This entry concerns a single TCR beta chain. Its antigen is currently unknown. The CDR3 extends over 16 amino acids. The V and J ends lost 2 bases and 6 bases, in that order; junction bases with no gene match: 8. Germline lookup yields CDR1 PRHDT and CDR2 FYEKMQ (reference sequence). The sample belongs to a study of cytomegalovirus exposure and HLA in healthy donors. For the study at large: Sequencing of 150 million to 200 million T cells in an earlier analysis found 100 million to 140 million unique TCR beta sequences. Findings of the study overall: There were several of the most significant clusters that appeared linked to common viral pathogens in a later analysis. Highly shared sequence variants in one cluster were likely a sequencing artifact.

Use of 60 Vbeta and 13 Jbeta primers characterized the PCR. Profiling relied on immunoSEQ multiplex PCR, and the TCRdb table lists in-frame clones only, not all of them. Recorded for this sample: some 130,000 clones. Sequenced: PBMCs. The sequence was obtained from a woman aged 35 to 49 in good health and CMV-seropositive. This rearrangement joins TRBV13 to TRBJ2-2; 8 bases agree with TRBD2. CDR3 protein: CASSLPSSGRPGELFF. Written as DNA, the CDR3 is TGTGCCAGCAGCTTACCCTCGAGCGGGAGACCCGGGGAGCTGTTTTTT.